This T cell receptor (beta chain) was sequenced for a study of vaccination effects on CD4 cells after COVID-19. Turning to the study itself: Antigen-specific CD4+ T cells expanded by the ViraFEST assay with viral peptide pools were then sequenced.

Isolation of CD4+ T cells took place after about ten days of culture. Turning to this clone: The antigen is unknown.

Germline CDR1 is LGHDT and CDR2 is YNNKEL (reference sequence). Between the trimmed V and J ends, which lost 1 base and 0 bases, there was a span of 7 bases. This CDR3 has 15 residues. Sequencing was performed with immunoSEQ multiplex PCR; in TCRdb, only in-frame clones are kept and a portion is missing. The sample carries over 65,000 clones, around 77% recorded once. J is TRBJ1-3 and V is TRBV3-1 (or the pseudogene TRBV3-2); D not resolved. Here the sequenced sample was CD4+ T cells from PBMCs cultured without peptide, taken before COVID-19 vaccination. This clonotype was sampled from a human donor who received a COVID-19 vaccine. CDR3 coding DNA: TGTGCCAGCAGCCAAGGTGCAGGCTCTGGAAACACCATATATTTT. Translated: CASSQGAGSGNTIYF.